The 17 T cell receptor beta chains below were found in one sample sequenced in a study of cytomegalovirus exposure and HLA in healthy donors. 13 Jbeta primers and 60 Vbeta primers were used for the PCR. Profiling relied on immunoSEQ multiplex PCR, and the TCRdb table lists in-frame clones only, not all of them. The sample shows 200,000 to 250,000 clones, 70% to 90% of them seen only once. The sequencing sample was made of PBMCs. These receptors were taken from a girl between 2 and 10 years old in good health and CMV-seronegative.

The V call is TRBV27, the J call TRBJ2-3; D remains ambiguous. There are 11 residues in the CDR3. V lost 6 bases to trimming and J lost 6 bases, with 7 bases between them. Per the germline V gene, CDR1 is MNHEY and CDR2 is SMNVEV (reference sequence). The CDR3 nucleotides read TGTGCCAGCAGGGTCGGTGATACGCAGTATTTT. The encoded protein is CASRVGDTQYF.

J is TRBJ1-5 and V is TRBV7-8, with a tentative D call TRBD1 (6 bases). V lost 6 bases and J lost 6, with 18 bases in between. The CDR3 is 15 amino acids. Germline V CDR1 and CDR2: SGHVS, FQNEAQ. The CDR3 loop reads CASSLTGTRGQPQHF. In nucleotides, the CDR3 is TGTGCCAGCAGTTTAACAGGGACCCGGGGTCAGCCCCAGCATTTT. Supplemented by reference TRBV7-8 and TRBJ1-5, the full variable domain reads GAGVSQSPRYKVAKRGQDVALRCDPISGHVSLFWYQQALGQGPEFLTYFQNEAQLDKSGLPSDRFFAERPEGSVSTLKIQRTQQEDSAVYLCASSLTGTRGQPQHFGDGTRLSIL.

The J gene is TRBJ2-5, the V gene TRBV7-9; 9 nucleotides match TRBD2. The CDR3 spans 16 residues. Germline assignment: CDR1 SEHNR and CDR2 FQNEAQ (reference sequence). Germline trimming cut 3 bases from V and 1 base from J; bases unmatched to any gene: 6. CDR3 DNA sequence: TGTGCCAGCAGCTTCGCCGGGACTAGCAGCCAAGAGACCCAGTACTTC. Protein sequence: CASSFAGTSSQETQYF.

The chain recombines TRBV13 with TRBJ1-1; D uncertain. The length of the CDR3 is 13 residues. Germline CDR1 and CDR2: PRHDT and FYEKMQ (reference sequence). The V end lost 6 bases, the J end lost 1 base, and 9 bases lay between the germline ends. CDR3 sequence reads: CASSPRGNTEAFF. The CDR3, as DNA: TGTGCCAGCAGTCCTCGGGGGAACACTGAAGCTTTCTTT.

The chain has TRBV28 and TRBJ1-2; 7 nucleotides line up with TRBD1. The junction had 10 bases not matched to a gene; V was cut back by 2 bases and J by 7 bases. The length of the CDR3 is 15 residues. Germline CDR1 MDHEN, CDR2 SYDVKM. As DNA, the CDR3 is TGTGCCAGCAGTTTAGTACAGGGGAGCGGGGGTGGCTACACCTTC. Translated, it gives CASSLVQGSGGGYTF.

This rearrangement joins TRBV5-1 to TRBJ1-2; D possibly corresponds to TRBD1 (6 bases). In germline, CDR1 is SGHRS, CDR2 YFSETQ. This CDR3 spans 15 amino acids. The V end was cut by 1 base, the J end by 1 base, with 11 bases between. CDR3: CASSLIPDSNYGYTF. The CDR3 coding sequence is TGCGCCAGCAGCTTGATTCCGGACAGTAACTATGGCTACACCTTC.

V gene TRBV18 combines with J gene TRBJ1-1, with TRBD1 matching 9 bases. Germline V gives CDR1 KGHSH, CDR2 LQKENI. This CDR3 has 19 residues. V lost 3 bases, J lost 0 bases, and 14 bases stayed unmatched. The CDR3 region is CASSPRPSGQGKMNTEAFF. The CDR3 bases are TGTGCCAGCTCACCCCGTCCATCCGGACAGGGGAAGATGAACACTGAAGCTTTCTTT.

The chain links TRBV5-6 to TRBJ2-5; 11 nucleotides match TRBD2. The length of the CDR3 is 16 residues. Germline V gene lookup returns CDR1 SGHDT and CDR2 YYEEEE. Losses at the gene ends were 2 bases for V and 1 base for J; bases not matched to a gene: 4. In DNA, the CDR3 is TGTGCCAGCAGCTTACCGGGACTAGCGGTCCAAGAGACCCAGTACTTC. Amino acid sequence: CASSLPGLAVQETQYF.

This rearrangement joins TRBV4-1 to TRBJ1-2; 7 bases are a match to TRBD1. The germline gives CDR1 MGHRA, CDR2 YSYEKL. This CDR3 has 16 amino acids. Losses at the gene ends were 0 bases for V and 8 bases for J; bases not matched to a gene: 12. CDR3 loop: CASSQDPETGVRGYTF. Written as DNA, the CDR3 is TGCGCCAGCAGCCAAGATCCCGAAACAGGGGTACGGGGCTACACCTTC.

V is TRBV7-2 and J is TRBJ2-5; the match to TRBD1 covers 11 bases. The V segment lost 3 bases and the J segment 4 bases; nucleotides outside the gene matches: 1. The CDR3 totals 14 residues. Germline values: CDR1 SGHTA, CDR2 FQGNSA. The CDR3 spells CASSFGTGGETQYF. For the CDR3, the DNA is TGTGCCAGCAGCTTTGGGACAGGGGGAGAGACCCAGTACTTC.

This clone was seen just once. The rearrangement joins TRBV4-1 to TRBJ2-1, with 10 positions matching TRBD2. The CDR3 runs to 16 residues. V shed 8 bases and J 7 bases; nucleotides not matched to a gene: 14. The germline CDR1 and CDR2 sequences are MGHRA and YSYEKL. CDR3 bases: TGCGCCAGCGCGTTGGAGGGTAGCGGGGGGATAAATGAGCAGTTCTTC. Translated: CASALEGSGGINEQFF.

The count of this clone is one. The chain couples TRBV25-1 to TRBJ2-7, with TRBD1 identical over 7 bases. The CDR3 has 15 residues. CDR1 and CDR2 from the germline V gene are MGHDK and SYGVNS. V lost 5 bases to trimming and J lost 2 bases; unmatched junction nucleotides: 9. The CDR3 bases are TGTGCCAGCAGTACTCTTGGGGACAGTGCCTACGAGCAGTACTTC. Its translation is CASSTLGDSAYEQYF.

V gene TRBV7-9 combines with J gene TRBJ2-1; 9 nucleotides match TRBD1. CDR1 is SEHNR, CDR2 FQNEAQ, per germline (reference sequence). V trimming: 6 bases; J trimming: 7 bases; junction bases outside the gene matches: 10. The CDR3 loop spans 15 amino acids. CDR3 loop: CASSYSPGQGNEQFF. The CDR3 DNA sequence: TGTGCCAGCAGTTATTCGCCGGGACAGGGTAATGAGCAGTTCTTC.

The chain carries TRBV11-2 and TRBJ1-1; perhaps TRBD1 as D (5 bases). CDR3 length equals 15 residues. Per the germline V gene, CDR1 is SGHAT and CDR2 is FQNNGV. V was clipped by 2 bases and J by 0 bases, with 10 bases between them. CDR3 in amino acids: CASSLPRTLNTEAFF. The CDR3 DNA reads TGTGCCAGCAGCTTACCTCGGACACTGAACACTGAAGCTTTCTTT.

This clone showed up just a few times. The rearrangement joins TRBV6-1 to TRBJ1-1, with D uncertain. Germline assignment: CDR1 MNHNS and CDR2 SASEGT. V was trimmed by 7 bases and J by 1 base, leaving 7 bases between them. This CDR3 contains 12 residues. The CDR3 coding sequence is TGTGCCAGCACGGGTTGGAACACTGAAGCTTTCTTT. Amino acids: CASTGWNTEAFF.

The rearrangement uses TRBV5-4 and TRBJ2-1; the D is unclear. Germline V gene lookup returns CDR1 SGHNT and CDR2 YYREEE (reference sequence). The CDR3 consists of 15 residues. With 0 bases removed from V and 3 bases from J, the gap between germline ends came to 10 bases. In nucleotides, the CDR3 is TGTGCCAGCAGCTTGGCGGTGGCTAGCTACAATGAGCAGTTCTTC. It codes for CASSLAVASYNEQFF. Combining the CDR3 with reference TRBV5-4 and TRBJ2-1 gives the whole variable domain ETGVTQSPTHLIKTRGQQVTLRCSSQSGHNTVSWYQQALGQGPQFIFQYYREEENGRGNFPPRFSGLQFPNYSSELNVNALELDDSALYLCASSLAVASYNEQFFGPGTRLTVL.

The chain joins TRBV14 to TRBJ1-1, with a tentative D call TRBD1 (5 bases). The ends were cut back, 4 bases at V and 10 bases at J, with 19 bases in the middle. Per germline, CDR1 SGHDN and CDR2 FVKESK. The CDR3 runs to 14 residues. The CDR3 region has the DNA TGTGCCAGCAGCCCCAGACTTGACAGTGGCGGAGCTTTCTTT. Residues: CASSPRLDSGGAFF.